The rows below give T cell receptor beta chains drawn from one sample of a study of Graves' ophthalmopathy and Graves' hyperthyroidism. TCRdb reanalysed the multiplex PCR reads using MiXCR and keeps one entry per CDR3 protein. The sample holds over 500,000 distinct CDR3 sequences, about 20% seen once. Specimen: peripheral blood. The receptors here all came from a woman aged 18-29 years with stable Graves' hyperthyroidism. Some clones in this sample may be carry-over from other donors' samples. The CDR3 runs from the conserved cysteine through the conserved F or W. Fields, in order: D gene, V gene, J gene, clone size, CDR3 protein, CDR3 DNA. D genes are given only for firm matches. Expanded clones get a size class; other rows say once, few or many, or leave the size out.

d_call: -
v_call: TRBV2
j_call: TRBJ2-5
clone_size: many
cdr3_aa: CASTLGLYEETQYF
cdr3_nt: TGTGCCAGCACCTTGGGCCTTTACGAAGAGACCCAGTACTTC

d_call: -
v_call: TRBV7-3
j_call: TRBJ1-1
clone_size: many
cdr3_aa: CASSLLGSTEAFF
cdr3_nt: TGTGCCAGCAGCTTACTCGGGAGTACTGAAGCTTTCTTT

d_call: TRBD1
v_call: TRBV15
j_call: TRBJ1-3
clone_size: many
cdr3_aa: CATSRDRRSGNTIYF
cdr3_nt: TGTGCCACCAGCAGGGACAGGCGTTCTGGAAACACCATATATTTT

d_call: -
v_call: TRBV12-3/TRBV12-4
j_call: TRBJ2-7
clone_size: many
cdr3_aa: CASSSSVAEQYF
cdr3_nt: TGTGCCAGCAGTTCCTCCGTTGCCGAGCAGTACTTC

d_call: TRBD1
v_call: TRBV12-3/TRBV12-4
j_call: TRBJ2-7
clone_size: many
cdr3_aa: CASSWGQGVFREQYF
cdr3_nt: TGTGCCAGCAGCTGGGGGCAGGGGGTGTTTCGCGAGCAGTACTTC

d_call: -
v_call: TRBV27
j_call: TRBJ2-7
clone_size: -
cdr3_aa: CASSLANRVYEQYF
cdr3_nt: TGTGCCAGCAGTTTAGCTAACAGGGTCTACGAGCAGTACTTC

d_call: -
v_call: TRBV9
j_call: TRBJ1-2
clone_size: -
cdr3_aa: CVSSETTNYGYTF
cdr3_nt: TGTGTCAGCAGCGAGACCACTAACTATGGCTACACCTTC

d_call: -
v_call: TRBV12-3/TRBV12-4
j_call: TRBJ2-7
clone_size: -
cdr3_aa: CASSLGVAEQYF
cdr3_nt: TGTGCCAGCAGTTTAGGTGTAGCCGAGCAGTACTTC

d_call: -
v_call: TRBV7-2
j_call: TRBJ2-7
clone_size: -
cdr3_aa: CASSLFRSDDQYF
cdr3_nt: TGTGCCAGCAGCTTGTTCAGGTCGGATGATCAGTACTTC

d_call: -
v_call: TRBV27
j_call: TRBJ2-2
clone_size: -
cdr3_aa: CASSLYPGANTGELFF
cdr3_nt: TGTGCCAGCAGTTTATATCCGGGAGCGAACACCGGGGAGCTGTTTTTT

d_call: -
v_call: TRBV5-1
j_call: TRBJ2-7
clone_size: many
cdr3_aa: CASSLVAPGKGVTYEQYF
cdr3_nt: TGCGCCAGCAGCTTGGTGGCTCCCGGTAAGGGGGTTACCTACGAGCAGTACTTC

d_call: TRBD1
v_call: TRBV12-3/TRBV12-4
j_call: TRBJ1-4
clone_size: many
cdr3_aa: CASRQTGQDGKLFF
cdr3_nt: TGTGCCAGCAGACAGACGGGACAGGATGGAAAACTGTTTTTT

d_call: -
v_call: TRBV7-2
j_call: TRBJ1-2
clone_size: many
cdr3_aa: CASSSTPGVGARNYGYTF
cdr3_nt: TGTGCCAGCAGCTCAACCCCGGGGGTGGGGGCGCGTAACTATGGCTACACCTTC

d_call: TRBD1
v_call: TRBV28
j_call: TRBJ1-2
clone_size: many
cdr3_aa: CASSLTGNHGYTF
cdr3_nt: TGTGCCAGCAGTCTGACAGGGAACCATGGCTACACCTTC

d_call: TRBD1
v_call: TRBV7-9
j_call: TRBJ1-5
clone_size: many
cdr3_aa: CASSLEQGASQPQHF
cdr3_nt: TGTGCCAGCAGCTTAGAACAGGGGGCGAGTCAGCCCCAGCATTTT

d_call: -
v_call: TRBV9
j_call: TRBJ2-7
clone_size: many
cdr3_aa: CASSVDGAGGKTYEQYF
cdr3_nt: TGTGCCAGCAGCGTAGACGGTGCTGGGGGGAAGACCTACGAGCAGTACTTC

d_call: TRBD1
v_call: TRBV11-1
j_call: TRBJ1-1
clone_size: many
cdr3_aa: CASSSEWTGRDTEAFF
cdr3_nt: TGTGCCAGCAGCTCAGAATGGACAGGGCGGGACACTGAAGCTTTCTTT

d_call: TRBD2
v_call: TRBV29-1
j_call: TRBJ2-5
clone_size: once
cdr3_aa: CSVEGLAVQGTQYF
cdr3_nt: TGCAGCGTTGAGGGACTAGCGGTACAAGGGACCCAGTACTTC

d_call: -
v_call: TRBV7-3
j_call: TRBJ2-7
clone_size: -
cdr3_aa: CASSPPGAHEQYF
cdr3_nt: TGTGCCAGCAGCCCACCGGGGGCCCACGAGCAGTACTTC

d_call: -
v_call: TRBV2
j_call: TRBJ1-6
clone_size: many
cdr3_aa: CASNEPWGNSPLHF
cdr3_nt: TGTGCCAGCAATGAGCCTTGGGGGAATTCACCCCTCCACTTT

d_call: TRBD2
v_call: TRBV11-2
j_call: TRBJ2-2
clone_size: few
cdr3_aa: CASSLDLAGGIGELFF
cdr3_nt: TGTGCCAGCAGCTTAGATTTAGCGGGGGGAATCGGGGAGCTGTTTTTT

d_call: -
v_call: TRBV28
j_call: TRBJ2-4
clone_size: many
cdr3_aa: CASNDRTLAKNIQYF
cdr3_nt: TGTGCCAGCAACGACAGAACACTAGCCAAAAACATTCAGTACTTC

d_call: TRBD1
v_call: TRBV27
j_call: TRBJ2-5
clone_size: many
cdr3_aa: CASSLSGQGGTQYF
cdr3_nt: TGTGCCAGCAGTCTCTCAGGACAGGGGGGGACCCAGTACTTC

d_call: -
v_call: TRBV19
j_call: TRBJ2-7
clone_size: -
cdr3_aa: CASSGGASGTDYYEQYF
cdr3_nt: TGTGCCAGTAGTGGAGGGGCCTCCGGGACAGACTACTACGAGCAGTACTTC

d_call: -
v_call: TRBV2
j_call: TRBJ2-7
clone_size: -
cdr3_aa: CASSVLPSADLYEQYF
cdr3_nt: TGTGCCAGCAGTGTTCTTCCTAGCGCCGACCTCTACGAGCAGTACTTC

d_call: TRBD2
v_call: TRBV2
j_call: TRBJ2-2
clone_size: many
cdr3_aa: CASLRAGGYTGELFF
cdr3_nt: TGTGCCAGTCTGAGAGCGGGAGGTTACACCGGGGAGCTGTTTTTT

d_call: TRBD1
v_call: TRBV30
j_call: TRBJ2-7
clone_size: many
cdr3_aa: CAWSAYPRTGGYEQYF
cdr3_nt: TGTGCCTGGAGTGCCTACCCGAGGACAGGGGGCTACGAGCAGTACTTC

d_call: TRBD1
v_call: TRBV4-2
j_call: TRBJ1-2
clone_size: few
cdr3_aa: CASSPSGTGGAAGGYTF
cdr3_nt: TGTGCCAGCAGCCCGTCCGGGACAGGGGGCGCAGCGGGAGGCTACACCTTC

d_call: TRBD2
v_call: TRBV14
j_call: TRBJ2-7
clone_size: many
cdr3_aa: CASSQEAGGTTRTSYEQYF
cdr3_nt: TGTGCCAGCAGCCAAGAAGCGGGAGGGACTACACGTACCTCCTACGAGCAGTACTTC

d_call: -
v_call: TRBV28
j_call: TRBJ1-2
clone_size: many
cdr3_aa: CASSRLTTNYGYTF
cdr3_nt: TGTGCCAGCAGTCGACTCACGACGAACTATGGCTACACCTTC

d_call: TRBD1
v_call: TRBV6-2/TRBV6-3
j_call: TRBJ1-5
clone_size: -
cdr3_aa: CASRLWGQGLNQPQHF
cdr3_nt: TGTGCCAGTAGACTTTGGGGACAGGGTTTAAATCAGCCCCAGCATTTT

d_call: -
v_call: TRBV18
j_call: TRBJ1-5
clone_size: many
cdr3_aa: CASSPTGSDQPQHF
cdr3_nt: TGTGCCAGCTCACCAACAGGGAGTGATCAGCCCCAGCATTTT

d_call: -
v_call: TRBV2
j_call: TRBJ2-7
clone_size: many
cdr3_aa: CASSEIWHSYEQYF
cdr3_nt: TGTGCCAGCAGTGAAATTTGGCACTCCTACGAGCAGTACTTC

d_call: -
v_call: TRBV3-1
j_call: TRBJ1-5
clone_size: -
cdr3_aa: CASRITNQPQHF
cdr3_nt: TGTGCCAGCAGGATCACGAATCAGCCCCAGCATTTT

d_call: TRBD2
v_call: TRBV27
j_call: TRBJ2-7
clone_size: once
cdr3_aa: CASSKLPGLAGVSYEQYF
cdr3_nt: TGTGCCAGCAGTAAATTACCGGGACTAGCGGGAGTGTCCTACGAGCAGTACTTC

d_call: TRBD2
v_call: TRBV7-2
j_call: TRBJ2-1
clone_size: many
cdr3_aa: CASSRTSGWGGDEQFF
cdr3_nt: TGTGCCAGCAGTCGGACTAGCGGTTGGGGAGGGGATGAGCAGTTCTTC